This entry concerns a single T cell receptor beta chain. The sample carries other DNA sequences with the same CDR3. The sample belongs to a study of blood T cell repertoires in COVID-19. On the study more broadly: The origin of the acute and convalescent COVID-19 samples was the United States, Italy and Spain.

Measured with immunoSEQ multiplex PCR; TCRdb has only the in-frame clones, and not every one. The sample contains about 120,000 clones, under 90% of which appear only once. CDR3 length equals 15 residues. V trimming: 2 bases; J trimming: 5 bases; junction bases outside the gene matches: 5. Germline V lookup: CDR1 MNHEY, CDR2 SMNVEV (reference sequence). The receptor comes from a woman in her 70s with acute or convalescent COVID-19. This chain joins TRBV27 and TRBJ1-5, with TRBD1 matching over 8 bases. The sequenced sample was peripheral blood. The CDR3 protein is CASSLRPGGDQPQHF. DNA for the CDR3: TGTGCCAGCAGTTTAAGGCCAGGGGGCGATCAGCCCCAGCATTTT.